Listed here are 3 T cell receptor beta chains from one sample, sequenced in a study of OX40 agonist ivuxolimab in advanced cancers. TCRdb keeps only in-frame clones here, not all; method: immunoSEQ multiplex PCR. The data show tens of thousands of clones, with approximately 85% seen just once and approximately 11% held by the top ten. The sequences come from CD4+ or CD8+ T cells sorted from blood, collected in a trial of the OX40 agonist ivuxolimab. These receptors originate from an adult with an advanced solid tumor such as melanoma, head and neck, liver or kidney cancer.

The V and J genes are TRBV4-2 and TRBJ2-6, with a possible D match to TRBD2 (6 bases). Germline V gene lookup returns CDR1 LGHNA and CDR2 YNFKEQ. V was trimmed by 2 bases and J by 2 bases, leaving 7 bases between them. The CDR3 has 15 residues. CDR3 sequence: CASSQPGAGANVLTF. Here the CDR3 DNA reads TGTGCCAGCAGCCAACCGGGAGCTGGGGCCAACGTCCTGACTTTC.

This clone was seen more than once but under ten times. This chain uses TRBV7-3 with TRBJ2-1; 10 bases are shared with TRBD2. CDR3 length: 15 residues. Per germline, CDR1 SGHTA and CDR2 FQGTGA. V dropped 1 base and J dropped 8; count of bases not matched to a gene: 5. Written as DNA, the CDR3 is TGTGCCAGCAGCTTAATAGCGGGAGGAAGCGATGAGCAGTTCTTC. Residues: CASSLIAGGSDEQFF.

V and J are TRBV9 and TRBJ2-3; D uncertain. The germline V gene has CDR1 SGDLS and CDR2 YYNGEE. The CDR3 covers 14 residues. V was cut by 0 bases and J by 6 bases, with 11 bases left in between. This chain's CDR3 is CASSVARTTDTQYF. The CDR3, as DNA: TGTGCCAGCAGCGTAGCCCGTACTACCGATACGCAGTATTTT.